One sample yielded the 28 T cell receptor beta chains listed below, sequenced in a study of control samples from healthy donors and cancer patients. The method was immunoSEQ multiplex PCR; TCRdb's version includes in-frame clones alone and lacks a portion of them. The repertoire consists of about 150,000 clones, with 88% occurring once and the leading ten covering over 1.5%. Sequenced input: blood. Source of these receptors: a young man in good health.

V and J are TRBV28 and TRBJ2-7, with TRBD1 as a possible D gene (6 bases). The CDR3 is 16 amino acids. V lost 1 base and J 3 bases, leaving 16 bases between the germline ends. Germline lookup yields CDR1 MDHEN and CDR2 SYDVKM. The CDR3 DNA follows: TGTGCCAGCAGTTTATCGGGACAATTCTCCGTCTACGAGCAGTACTTC. This codes for CASSLSGQFSVYEQYF. Together with reference TRBV28 and TRBJ2-7, the CDR3 gives the full variable domain: DVKVTQSSRYLVKRTGEKVFLECVQDMDHENMFWYRQDPGLGLRLIYFSYDVKMKEKGDIPEGYSVSREKKERFSLILESASTNQTSMYLCASSLSGQFSVYEQYFGPGTRLTVT.

V is TRBV11-2 and J is TRBJ2-3, with 9 bases identical to TRBD2. Per germline, CDR1 SGHAT and CDR2 FQNNGV. V lost 4 bases and J lost 0; bases outside the gene matches: 8. There are 17 residues in the CDR3. For the CDR3, the DNA is TGTGCCAGCAGCTCGGGCTTAGCGGGGGCCAGCACAGATACGCAGTATTTT. This gives the protein CASSSGLAGASTDTQYF.

This rearrangement joins TRBV24-1 to TRBJ2-1; tentative D call: TRBD1 (6 bases). This CDR3 region has 19 residues. Germline CDR1 is KGHDR and CDR2 is SFDVKD. V lost 6 bases and J lost 0, with 23 bases in between. The CDR3 DNA reads as TGTGCCACCAGTTCCCGGTACAGGGACGAGGAGAGCTCCTACAATGAGCAGTTCTTC. It yields the protein CATSSRYRDEESSYNEQFF.

The chain recombines TRBV4-3 with TRBJ2-1; tentatively, D is TRBD1 or TRBD2 (5 bases each). With 4 bases removed from V and 3 bases from J, the gap between germline ends came to 13 bases. The CDR3 sequence is 15 residues long. Germline loops: CDR1 LGHNA, CDR2 YSLEER. CDR3 region: CASSPGRADYNEQFF. The DNA for the CDR3 is TGCGCCAGCAGCCCAGGGCGGGCAGACTACAATGAGCAGTTCTTC.

The sample holds one count of this clone. CDR3 sequence: CASSPLTRNEQFF. The CDR3 nucleotides read TGTGCCAGCTCACCATTAACCCGCAATGAGCAGTTCTTC. The V and J genes are TRBV18 and TRBJ2-1; D remains unclear. The V and J ends lost 2 bases and 6 bases respectively, with 8 bases between them. CDR3 length equals 13 residues. CDR1 and CDR2 (germline): KGHSH, LQKENI.

The chain links TRBV27 to TRBJ1-2; D gene uncertain. The V end was cut by 3 bases, the J end by 3 bases, with 14 bases between. The CDR3 is 15 amino acids. The germline gives CDR1 MNHEY, CDR2 SMNVEV (reference sequence). The CDR3 protein is CASSLLAGVHYGYTF. The CDR3 DNA reads TGTGCCAGCAGTTTGTTGGCAGGAGTCCACTATGGCTACACCTTC.

The chain combines TRBV6-5 with TRBJ1-2; TRBD1 might be the D (5 bases). Germline CDR1 reads MNHEY; CDR2 reads SVGAGI. V lost 2 bases and J 0 bases, leaving 10 bases between the germline ends. The CDR3 length is 15 residues. Here the CDR3 reads CASSYRQFPNYGYTF. CDR3 nucleotides: TGTGCCAGCAGTTACCGACAGTTCCCTAACTATGGCTACACCTTC.

The chain carries TRBV18 and TRBJ2-7; 7 bases are shared with TRBD1. The trim removed 6 bases at V and 4 bases at J, leaving 3 bases unmatched. CDR1 and CDR2 (germline): KGHSH, LQKENI. There are 12 residues in the CDR3. The CDR3 DNA sequence: TGTGCCAGCTCCCAGGGGGAATACGAGCAGTACTTC. As protein: CASSQGEYEQYF.

This chain's CDR3 is CASSQDAYQETQYF. CDR3 bases: TGTGCCAGCAGCCAGGATGCTTACCAAGAGACCCAGTACTTC. This chain uses TRBV3-1 (or the pseudogene TRBV3-2) with TRBJ2-5; D uncertain. The CDR3 loop spans 14 amino acids. Trimming stripped 3 bases from V and 0 bases from J, with 8 bases between. CDR1 is LGHDT and CDR2 is YNNKEL in the germline V gene (reference sequence).

CDR3 in amino acids: CASSQDGSSYNEQFF. DNA of the CDR3: TGTGCCAGCAGCCAAGACGGGTCGTCCTACAATGAGCAGTTCTTC. This chain links TRBV3-1 (or the pseudogene TRBV3-2) with TRBJ2-1; unclear D gene. Germline V CDR1 and CDR2: LGHDT, YNNKEL (reference sequence). This CDR3 is built from 15 residues. V was cut by 0 bases and J by 1 base, with 7 bases left in between.

The chain recombines TRBV6-2 or TRBV6-3 with TRBJ2-1; D could derive from TRBD1 or TRBD2 (6 bases each). This CDR3 comprises 18 residues. Germline assignment: CDR1 MNHEY and CDR2 SVGEGT. The ends were cut back, 2 bases at V and 0 bases at J, with 17 bases in the middle. The CDR3 DNA reads TGTGCCAGCAGTTACCCGAGGGGGGAACTAGGCTCCTACAATGAGCAGTTCTTC. Translated: CASSYPRGELGSYNEQFF.

The chain employs TRBV2 and TRBJ1-3; no definite D call. This CDR3 is built from 19 residues. Trimming cost V 0 bases and J 2 bases, with 20 bases left between them. Germline-derived CDR1 and CDR2 are SNHLY and FYNNEI. CDR3 sequence reads: CASSEARPGFTEPGNTIYF. The CDR3 nucleotides are TGTGCCAGCAGTGAAGCGCGGCCTGGGTTTACTGAGCCTGGAAACACCATATATTTT.

This rearrangement joins TRBV5-6 to TRBJ2-3; weak D call: TRBD2 (5 bases). The CDR3 is 14 amino acids. Trimming stripped 4 bases from V and 2 bases from J, with 11 bases between. The germline CDR1 and CDR2 sequences are SGHDT and YYEEEE. The CDR3 loop is CASSRGSNTDTQYF. For the CDR3, the DNA is TGTGCCAGCAGCCGAGGGTCAAACACAGATACGCAGTATTTT.

This chain joins TRBV24-1 and TRBJ2-1; the match to TRBD2 covers 7 bases. Germline CDR1 is KGHDR and CDR2 is SFDVKD. V shed 3 bases, J shed 5 bases, and the junction held 3 bases outside the gene matches. The CDR3 length is 14 residues. CDR3 in amino acids: CATSDLAGDNEQFF. DNA of the CDR3: TGTGCCACCAGTGATCTGGCGGGAGACAATGAGCAGTTCTTC.

V gene TRBV14 combines with J gene TRBJ1-4; D gene ambiguous. The V end lost 0 bases, the J end lost 7 bases, and 12 bases lay between the germline ends. Germline CDR1 and CDR2: SGHDN and FVKESK. The CDR3 covers 15 residues. CDR3 loop: CASSQETGPGEKLFF. CDR3 coding DNA: TGTGCCAGCAGCCAAGAGACGGGCCCAGGTGAAAAACTGTTTTTT.

This clone was detected only once. The rearrangement uses TRBV19 and TRBJ2-3; 11 nucleotides line up with TRBD2. The ends lost 5 bases at V and 4 bases at J; junction bases unmatched: 17. Germline-derived CDR1 and CDR2 are LNHDA and SQIVND (reference sequence). CDR3 length equals 19 residues. The DNA of the CDR3 is TGTGCCAGTAGTCCTAGTCTGGTAGCGGGGGGGTATACTCCAGATACGCAGTATTTT. It codes for CASSPSLVAGGYTPDTQYF.

This rearrangement joins TRBV13 to TRBJ2-7, with D hard to call. This CDR3 comprises 14 residues. V gave up 2 bases and J gave up 1 base, with 9 bases separating them. Germline lookup yields CDR1 PRHDT and CDR2 FYEKMQ (reference sequence). The chain's CDR3 is CASSLLAESYEQYF. For the CDR3, the DNA is TGTGCCAGCAGCTTATTAGCAGAGTCCTACGAGCAGTACTTC.

The chain uses TRBV27 and TRBJ1-5, with D perhaps TRBD1 (5 bases). CDR3 length: 14 residues. Germline V gene sequence: CDR1 MNHEY, CDR2 SMNVEV (reference sequence). V was clipped by 4 bases and J by 15 bases, with 22 bases between them. In DNA form, the CDR3 reads TGTGCCAGCAGTTCCGCAGGAACTCAGGGTGCCACGCATTTT. This encodes CASSSAGTQGATHF.

V usage is TRBV9 and J usage is TRBJ2-1, with 11 bases fitting TRBD2. J lost 8 bases, V lost 4 bases, and 8 bases had no gene match. The CDR3 runs to 15 residues. CDR1 is SGDLS and CDR2 is YYNGEE in the germline V gene. The CDR3 region is CASSSTSGLADEQFF. In DNA, the CDR3 is TGTGCCAGCAGCTCCACGTCGGGACTAGCGGATGAGCAGTTCTTC.

This clone was seen only once. Compared with germline, one end of the junction differs, possibly owing to a read error. CDR3 nucleotides: TGCGCCAGCACCTTGAGTCGGGACACAGATACGCAGTATTTT. The encoded protein is CASTLSRDTDTQYF. The chain joins TRBV5-1 to TRBJ2-3; perhaps TRBD2 as D (5 bases). The CDR3 contains 14 residues. From germline, CDR1 is SGHRS and CDR2 YFSETQ.

The chain uses TRBV6-6 and TRBJ2-5, with 10 bases fitting TRBD2. This CDR3 is 15 amino acids long. Germline CDR1 and CDR2: MNHNY and SVGAGI (reference sequence). V trimming: 2 bases; J trimming: 3 bases; junction bases outside the gene matches: 3. The chain's CDR3 is CASSYLSGGEETQYF. CDR3 nucleotide sequence: TGTGCCAGCAGTTACCTAAGCGGGGGGGAAGAGACCCAGTACTTC.

The count of this clone is one. This chain connects TRBV5-6 to TRBJ2-3, with D possibly matching TRBD1 (6 bases). The V and J ends lost 0 bases and 6 bases respectively, with 17 bases between them. This CDR3 region has 16 residues. In germline, CDR1 is SGHDT, CDR2 YYEEEE. DNA for the CDR3: TGTGCCAGCAGCTTGGTCGGTGTTCAGGGGATGGATACGCAGTATTTT. It specifies CASSLVGVQGMDTQYF.

The CDR3 DNA follows: TGTGCCAGCAGTGAAACAGGGACTAATGAAAAACTGTTTTTT. Translated: CASSETGTNEKLFF. This sequence joins TRBV2 and TRBJ1-4, with D possibly matching TRBD1 (6 bases). The V and J ends lost 2 bases and 2 bases respectively, with 6 bases between them. CDR3 size: 14 residues. Germline CDR1 is SNHLY and CDR2 is FYNNEI.

The V call is TRBV2, the J call TRBJ2-3, with unresolved D. Trimming shortened V by 3 bases and J by 8 bases, and 6 bases separated the two germline ends. CDR3 size: 11 residues. In germline, CDR1 is SNHLY, CDR2 FYNNEI. CDR3 loop: CASSDHPTQYF. DNA for the CDR3: TGTGCCAGCAGTGACCACCCTACGCAGTATTTT. The full variable domain, in which reference TRBV2 and TRBJ2-3 provide the parts outside the CDR3, is EPEVTQTPSHQVTQMGQEVILRCVPISNHLYFYWYRQILGQKVEFLVSFYNNEISEKSEIFDDQFSVERPDGSNFTLKIRSTKLEDSAMYFCASSDHPTQYFGPGTRLTVL.

The genes are TRBV2 and TRBJ2-2; D might be TRBD2 (6 bases). The CDR3 sequence is 16 residues long. Per the germline V gene, CDR1 is SNHLY and CDR2 is FYNNEI. V gave up 5 bases and J gave up 5 bases, with 18 bases separating them. The CDR3 region is CASSKSGQVGTGELFF. DNA of the CDR3: TGTGCCAGCAGTAAAAGCGGGCAGGTTGGGACCGGGGAGCTGTTTTTT.

This rearrangement joins TRBV28 to TRBJ2-7, with 10 bases lining up with TRBD1. The CDR3 spans 15 residues. With 5 bases clipped from V and 3 bases from J, the junction kept 7 bases outside the gene matches. From germline, CDR1 is MDHEN and CDR2 SYDVKM. The CDR3 here is CASSDSRTGGYEQYF. The CDR3 bases are TGTGCCAGCAGTGATAGTCGGACAGGGGGCTACGAGCAGTACTTC.

Of note for this clone: A junction end diverges from the germline sequence, so it may reflect a read error. The V call is TRBV7-7, the J call TRBJ2-3; no clear D. The CDR3 is 12 residues long. Per the germline V gene, CDR1 is SSHAT and CDR2 is FNYEAQ (reference sequence). CDR3 in amino acids: CASSLPGDTQYF. The CDR3 DNA reads TGTGCTAGCAGCTTACCTGGAGATACGCAGTATTTT. The full variable domain, rest sourced from reference TRBV7-7 and TRBJ2-3, is GAGVSQSPRYKVTKRGQDVTLRCDPISSHATLYWYQQALGQGPEFLTYFNYEAQPDKSGLPSDRFSAERPEGSISTLTIQRTEQRDSAMYRCASSLPGDTQYFGPGTRLTVL.

The chain uses TRBV7-9 and TRBJ2-3; TRBD1 matches 7 bases. There are 17 residues in the CDR3. Looked up from germline, CDR1 is SEHNR and CDR2 is FQNEAQ (reference sequence). The V segment lost 3 bases and the J segment 1 base; nucleotides outside the gene matches: 10. The CDR3 nucleotides are TGTGCCAGCAGCTTCAGAAGACAGGGATTGGGCACAGATACGCAGTATTTT. Its translation: CASSFRRQGLGTDTQYF.